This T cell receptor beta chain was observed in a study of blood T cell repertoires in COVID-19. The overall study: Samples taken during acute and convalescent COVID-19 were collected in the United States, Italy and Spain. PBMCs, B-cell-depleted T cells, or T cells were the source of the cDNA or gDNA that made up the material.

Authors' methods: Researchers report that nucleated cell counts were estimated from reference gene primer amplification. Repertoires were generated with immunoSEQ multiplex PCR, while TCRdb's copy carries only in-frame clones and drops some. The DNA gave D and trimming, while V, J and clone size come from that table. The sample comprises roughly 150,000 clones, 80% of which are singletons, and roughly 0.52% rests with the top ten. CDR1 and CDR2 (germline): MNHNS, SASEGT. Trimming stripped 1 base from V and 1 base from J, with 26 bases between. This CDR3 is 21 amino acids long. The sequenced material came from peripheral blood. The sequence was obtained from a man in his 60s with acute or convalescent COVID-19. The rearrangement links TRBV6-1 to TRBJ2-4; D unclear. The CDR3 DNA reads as TGTGCCAGCAGTGAAGGATTCCGGGTCATGGCCCCCAGTAGGGCCAAAAACATTCAGTACTTC. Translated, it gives CASSEGFRVMAPSRAKNIQYF.